The 15 T cell receptor beta chains below come from one sample, sequenced in a study of beta chain features in type 1 diabetes (dated by TCRdb to 2016 to 2019). Library preparation was by the immunoSEQ multiplex PCR assay. The entire isolated RNA was reverse transcribed using the High Capacity cDNA Reverse Transcription Kit, and thus expressed TCRB transcripts were sequenced. In TCRdb, the immuneACCESS table is reduced to in-frame sequences with V and J assigned. These tables do not hold every clone; where another copy was compared, an unresolved V gene accounts for under half, and the others remain unexplained. Across this sample there are around 240,000 clones, with 9.6% seen only once. Jointly, the top ten make up just under 0.035% of the sample. Sequencing used naive CD4+ T cells from blood. Taken with the paper, the label for cell subset or site translates to: true naive CD4+ T cells. All receptors come from a woman between 18 and 30 years old in good health.

V is TRBV7-2 and J is TRBJ1-2; TRBD1 matches 11 bases. CDR3 length equals 14 residues. V lost 5 bases and J lost 12; bases outside the gene matches: 11. Germline assignment: CDR1 SGHTA and CDR2 FQGNSA. The CDR3 reads CASSLGQGALSDTF. CDR3 bases: TGTGCCAGCAGCCTTGGACAGGGGGCTTTATCCGACACCTTC.

The V gene is TRBV7-9, the J gene TRBJ2-1; a possible D gene is TRBD2 (5 bases). V lost 5 bases to trimming and J lost 8 bases, with 16 bases between them. Germline V gene sequence: CDR1 SEHNR, CDR2 FQNEAQ (reference sequence). The CDR3 loop spans 14 amino acids. This CDR3 is CASSTTQLVHEQFF. CDR3 DNA: TGTGCCAGCAGCACGACGCAACTAGTCCATGAGCAGTTCTTC.

The chain joins TRBV13 to TRBJ1-1, with D perhaps TRBD1 (6 bases). Germline loops: CDR1 PRHDT, CDR2 FYEKMQ (reference sequence). The germline V and J ends were trimmed by 5 bases and 5 bases, with 18 bases remaining between them. The CDR3 is 15 amino acids. In DNA, the CDR3 is TGTGCCAGCAGCCCTGAGGCAGGGGCGTGGACTGAAGCTTTCTTT. Its protein product is CASSPEAGAWTEAFF.

The chain couples TRBV19 to TRBJ2-1; no reliable D call. Trimming took off 3 bases at V and 0 bases at J, with 6 bases between the two ends. The CDR3 runs to 14 residues. Germline CDR1 and CDR2: LNHDA and SQIVND (reference sequence). CDR3 coding DNA: TGTGCCAGTAGTATCCAGATCTCCTACAATGAGCAGTTCTTC. This codes for CASSIQISYNEQFF.

This clone was seen a handful of times. Here the CDR3 DNA reads TGTGCCAGCAGCCCTAAAGCCGGGACTAGCGGTCATTACGAGCAGTACTTC. The encoded protein is CASSPKAGTSGHYEQYF. The rearrangement joins TRBV11-2 to TRBJ2-7; 11 positions agree with TRBD2. From germline, CDR1 is SGHAT and CDR2 FQNNGV. CDR3 length: 17 amino acids. After removal of 5 bases from V and 4 bases from J, the junction contained 13 bases not matched to a gene.

In DNA, the CDR3 is TGTGCCAGCACCCCAGGGACTAGCGGCACCTACGAGCAGTACTTC. Its protein product is CASTPGTSGTYEQYF. The rearrangement joins TRBV28 to TRBJ2-7, with TRBD2 matching 11 bases. In germline, CDR1 is MDHEN, CDR2 SYDVKM. The ends lost 7 bases at V and 2 bases at J; junction bases unmatched: 7. The length of the CDR3 is 15 residues.

The CDR3 nucleotides are TGTGCCTGGAGTACGGGACAGGGGAACCAAGAGACCCAGTACTTC. Its protein is CAWSTGQGNQETQYF. This chain uses TRBV30 with TRBJ2-5; 10 positions agree with TRBD1. Per the germline V gene, CDR1 is GTSNPN and CDR2 is SVGIG (reference sequence). After removal of 2 bases from V and 0 bases from J, the junction contained 3 bases not matched to a gene. The CDR3 contains 15 residues.

V gene TRBV6-1 combines with J gene TRBJ2-1, with 9 bases that match TRBD1. The trim removed 6 bases at V and 6 bases at J, leaving 6 bases unmatched. In germline, CDR1 is MNHNS, CDR2 SASEGT. CDR3 size: 14 residues. The CDR3 DNA sequence: TGTGCCAGCAGAGGGACAGGGCTATTCAATGAGCAGTTCTTC. Translation: CASRGTGLFNEQFF.

V usage is TRBV7-9 and J usage is TRBJ1-6; the match to TRBD1 covers 11 bases. V lost 5 bases and J lost 10; bases outside the gene matches: 4. In germline, CDR1 is SEHNR, CDR2 FQNEAQ (reference sequence). The CDR3 contains 14 residues. DNA of the CDR3: TGTGCCAGCAGCCTCCGGACAGGGGGCTCACCCCTCCACTTT. It encodes CASSLRTGGSPLHF.

The V gene is TRBV19, the J gene TRBJ2-1; D may be TRBD2 (5 bases). The V gene's germline CDR1 is LNHDA and CDR2 SQIVND (reference sequence). The CDR3 contains 11 residues. V dropped 10 bases and J dropped 3 bases, with 7 bases sitting between them. The CDR3 DNA reads TGTGCCACGGACTTCTACAATGAGCAGTTCTTC. It yields the protein CATDFYNEQFF.

V usage is TRBV5-1 and J usage is TRBJ2-5; TRBD1 matches 10 bases. There are 16 residues in the CDR3. CDR1 and CDR2 (germline): SGHRS, YFSETQ. Germline trimming cut 0 bases from V and 1 base from J; bases unmatched to any gene: 3. DNA of the CDR3: TGCGCCAGCAGCTTGGAGACAGGGGGCCTCCAAGAGACCCAGTACTTC. Translating it yields CASSLETGGLQETQYF.

This clone was found many times. The J gene is TRBJ2-5, the V gene TRBV30; TRBD2 agrees at 7 bases. Germline V CDR1 and CDR2: GTSNPN, SVGIG (reference sequence). After removal of 3 bases from V and 5 bases from J, the junction contained 6 bases not matched to a gene. The CDR3 runs 13 residues. The CDR3 nucleotides read TGTGCCTGGAGCCTCGGGAGGTTGGAGACCCAGTACTTC. Protein: CAWSLGRLETQYF. The whole variable domain, filled in from reference TRBV30 and TRBJ2-5, reads SQTIHQWPATLVQPVGSPLSLECTVEGTSNPNLYWYRQAAGRGLQLLFYSVGIGQISSEVPQNLSASRPQDRQFILSSKKLLLSDSGFYLCAWSLGRLETQYFGPGTRLLVL.

The CDR3 loop is CASILAGAGDTQYF. CDR3 sequence (DNA): TGTGCCAGCATTCTAGCGGGGGCCGGGGATACGCAGTATTTT. This chain uses TRBV6-1 with TRBJ2-3; 10 nucleotides agree with TRBD2. The CDR3 loop spans 14 amino acids. V gave up 7 bases and J gave up 6 bases; unmatched junction bases: 7. The germline CDR1 and CDR2 sequences are MNHNS and SASEGT.

The chain combines TRBV10-1 with TRBJ2-1; 10 bases fit TRBD1. Losses at the gene ends were 6 bases for V and 15 bases for J; bases not matched to a gene: 8. The CDR3 covers 12 residues. In germline, CDR1 is WNHNN, CDR2 SYGVQD (reference sequence). In DNA, the CDR3 is TGCGCCAGCAGCCCGACAGGGGGCTCGGCGTTCTTC. Amino acids: CASSPTGGSAFF.

The chain employs TRBV5-4 and TRBJ1-1, with D maybe TRBD1 (5 bases). Between the trimmed V and J ends, which lost 4 bases and 1 base, there was a span of 11 bases. Germline lookup yields CDR1 SGHNT and CDR2 YYREEE (reference sequence). The CDR3 loop spans 14 amino acids. CDR3 nucleotide sequence: TGTGCCAGCAGCCAAACCGGACAGAACACTGAAGCTTTCTTT. It encodes CASSQTGQNTEAFF.